These T cell receptor beta chains were read from a single sample in a study of T cells in Graves' hyperthyroidism and ophthalmopathy. TCRdb ran MiXCR on the multiplex PCR reads and lists one entry per CDR3 protein. The profile shows around 290,000 distinct CDR3 sequences, about a sixth of them singletons. The material sequenced was blood. The receptor set was obtained from a woman aged 55-70 years with Graves' ophthalmopathy. The CDR3 runs from the conserved cysteine through the conserved F or W. Each record gives: J gene, D gene, clone size, V gene, CDR3 DNA, CDR3 protein. A D gene is named only where the DNA matches it firmly. Size values are once, few and many counts, or a class for expanded clones, and some rows have none.

>TRBJ2-5|.|many|TRBV11-1
TGTGCCAGCAGCAGGACAGTGAACCTCCAAGAGACCCAGTACTTC
CASSRTVNLQETQYF
>TRBJ1-4|TRBD1|.|TRBV13
TGTGCCAGCAGCTTAGGCCCAGGACAGGGACCCACAACTAATGAAAAACTGTTTTTT
CASSLGPGQGPTTNEKLFF
>TRBJ2-7|.|many|TRBV7-2
TGTGCCAGCAGCTTATCCCCAGGAGACTACGAGCAGTACTTC
CASSLSPGDYEQYF
>TRBJ2-7|TRBD1|many|TRBV18
TGTGCCAGCTCACTTGACAGGGGGCTCTACGAGCAGTACTTC
CASSLDRGLYEQYF
>TRBJ2-7|.|many|TRBV7-2
TGTGCCAGCAGCTTGGCGGTCTCCACATCATACGAGCAGTACTTC
CASSLAVSTSYEQYF
>TRBJ1-6|.|many|TRBV28
TGTGCCAGCAGTCTAGAGACAGGCTGGAGAAATTCACCCCTCCACTTT
CASSLETGWRNSPLHF
>TRBJ1-2|.|many|TRBV3-1
TGTGCCAGCAGTAAAGGTCCTAACTATGGCTACACCTTC
CASSKGPNYGYTF
>TRBJ2-7|TRBD2|many|TRBV7-2
TGTGCCAGCAGCCCGTTTAGCGGGAGGTGGGACGAGCAGTACTTC
CASSPFSGRWDEQYF
>TRBJ1-2|.|many|TRBV7-9
TGTGCCAGCAGCCATGGGGCCGGGGGCGGCTACACCTTC
CASSHGAGGGYTF
>TRBJ1-4|.|many|TRBV6-2/TRBV6-3
TGTGCCAGCAGCGACCCCGGAAATAATGAAAAACTGTTTTTT
CASSDPGNNEKLFF
>TRBJ1-2|TRBD1|.|TRBV24-1
TGTGCCACCAGTGCCCCAAACAGGGGAGCGGATGGCTACACCTTC
CATSAPNRGADGYTF
>TRBJ1-1|.|few|TRBV19
TGTGCCAGTAGTCCGCCAAGGACAGAAATGAACACTGAAGCTTTCTTT
CASSPPRTEMNTEAFF
>TRBJ1-1|.|.|TRBV9
TGTGCCAGCAGCACAGGACAGCTAGGGAACACTGAAGCTTTCTTT
CASSTGQLGNTEAFF
>TRBJ1-2|.|few|TRBV6-2/TRBV6-3
TGTGCCAGCAGTTACTCGTTACAGGCGAACTATGGCTACACCTTC
CASSYSLQANYGYTF
>TRBJ2-1|.|many|TRBV11-2
TGTGCCAGCAGCCCACGTGCTGGGCTCTACAATGAGCAGTTCTTC
CASSPRAGLYNEQFF
>TRBJ2-3|TRBD2|many|TRBV29-1
TGCAGCGCCGTGGGGACTAGCGGGAGCGGCCTCGGAGGCCTCCGTGGTACGCAGTATTTT
CSAVGTSGSGLGGLRGTQYF
>TRBJ2-7|TRBD1|many|TRBV30
TGTGCCTGGAACGGGGCAGGGGGATACGAGCAGTACTTC
CAWNGAGGYEQYF
>TRBJ2-1|.|many|TRBV5-1
TGCGCCAGCAGCTTGGCCGACCTCGCACGCTACAATGAGCAGTTCTTC
CASSLADLARYNEQFF
>TRBJ1-1|.|.|TRBV6-1
TGTGCCAGCAGTCAACTTGAAGCTTTCTTT
CASSQLEAFF